These 30 T cell receptor beta chains were sequenced from one sample in a study of T cells in Graves' hyperthyroidism and ophthalmopathy. TCR beta CDR3 sequences were amplified from RNA transcripts. The study used the HTBI primer set for a first-round RT-PCR of the TCR CDR3. TCRdb reanalysed the multiplex PCR reads using MiXCR and keeps one entry per CDR3 protein. The table shows approximately 400,000 distinct CDR3 sequences, with around 16% occurring only once. The material sequenced was blood. These receptor sequences come from a woman younger than 35 with Graves' hyperthyroidism that later progressed to Graves' ophthalmopathy.

Regarding this clonotype: This could be a read error, since a much larger clone is one nucleotide away. The rearrangement uses TRBV19 and TRBJ2-1; D unclear. The CDR3 has 15 residues. Per germline, CDR1 LNHDA and CDR2 SQIVND (reference sequence). The CDR3 is CSSSITPGAYNEQFF. In DNA form, the CDR3 reads TGTTCCAGTAGTATCACTCCCGGAGCCTACAATGAGCAGTTCTTC.

This clonotype was counted ten times or more. V and J are TRBV2 and TRBJ2-1, with D possibly matching TRBD2 (5 bases). CDR1 and CDR2 from the germline V gene are SNHLY and FYNNEI. The CDR3 covers 14 residues. Between the trimmed V and J ends, which lost 8 bases and 0 bases, there was a span of 11 bases. The CDR3: CASGSEGSYNEQFF. In DNA form, the CDR3 reads TGTGCCAGCGGCTCTGAGGGCTCCTACAATGAGCAGTTCTTC.

The table lists this clonotype with many counts. This chain connects TRBV20-1 to TRBJ1-5; no firm D call. There are 12 residues in the CDR3. The germline V gene has CDR1 DFQATT and CDR2 SNEGSKA (reference sequence). Trimming cost V 5 bases and J 0 bases, with 5 bases left between them. The CDR3 region has the DNA TGCAGTGCTTCAAATAGCAATCAGCCCCAGCATTTT. This encodes CSASNSNQPQHF.

The chain links TRBV19 to TRBJ1-1; D may be TRBD1 (6 bases). Per germline, CDR1 LNHDA and CDR2 SQIVND (reference sequence). Trimming shortened V by 5 bases and J by 8 bases, and 12 bases separated the two germline ends. The CDR3 length is 12 residues. The CDR3: CASSVGQGEAFF. DNA of the CDR3: TGTGCCAGTAGTGTCGGGCAGGGGGAAGCTTTCTTT.

This clonotype was picked up many times. The chain links TRBV18 to TRBJ2-5, with TRBD1 as a possible D gene (6 bases). Germline-derived CDR1 and CDR2 are KGHSH and LQKENI. The V gene lost 3 bases and the J gene lost 3 bases, with 8 bases spanning the gap. CDR3 size: 13 residues. The CDR3 DNA reads TGTGCCAGCTCACCCGGGACAAAAGAGACCCAGTACTTC. This translates into CASSPGTKETQYF.

This chain joins TRBV18 and TRBJ2-1; 12 bases agree with TRBD2. The CDR3 is 16 amino acids. Germline V gene sequence: CDR1 KGHSH, CDR2 LQKENI. With 3 bases clipped from V and 11 bases from J, the junction kept 11 bases outside the gene matches. The DNA for the CDR3 is TGTGCCAGCTCACCCCCTAGCGGGGGGGGAGGTTCGAAGCAGTTCTTC. It is translated as CASSPPSGGGGSKQFF. The full variable domain, completed using reference TRBV18 and TRBJ2-1, is NAGVMQNPRHLVRRRGQEARLRCSPMKGHSHVYWYRQLPEEGLKFMVYLQKENIIDESGMPKERFSAEFPKEGPSILRIQQVVRGDSAAYFCASSPPSGGGGSKQFFGPGTRLTVL.

This clonotype was observed many times. The genes are TRBV6-1 and TRBJ1-5; D uncertain. CDR1 and CDR2 from the germline V gene are MNHNS and SASEGT. This CDR3 is built from 13 residues. Trimming removed 5 bases at V and 0 bases at J, with 5 bases between. CDR3 sequence reads: CASSSGSNQPQHF. The CDR3 DNA sequence: TGTGCCAGCAGTTCCGGTAGCAATCAGCCCCAGCATTTT.

This clonotype was seen a handful of times. The genes are TRBV15 and TRBJ2-1, with a weak D call TRBD2 (5 bases). The CDR3 is made up of 15 amino acids. CDR1 and CDR2 from the germline V gene are LNHNV and YYDKDF (reference sequence). The germline V and J ends were trimmed by 5 bases and 3 bases, with 14 bases remaining between them. The CDR3 sequence is CATSAPNRDYNEQFF. DNA for the CDR3: TGTGCCACCAGCGCACCTAACCGGGACTACAATGAGCAGTTCTTC.

The table lists this clonotype with many counts. CDR3 sequence: CSARETSLGTSGRMNWLYEQYF. Written as DNA, the CDR3 is TGCAGTGCTAGAGAAACTTCACTTGGGACTAGCGGGAGAATGAACTGGCTCTACGAGCAGTACTTC. J is TRBJ2-7 and V is TRBV20-1, with 14 bases lining up with TRBD2. CDR3 length: 22 residues. The V gene's germline CDR1 is DFQATT and CDR2 SNEGSKA (reference sequence). The V gene end was trimmed by 0 bases and the J gene end by 3 bases; junction bases not matched to a gene: 22.

The gene calls are TRBV6-5 and TRBJ1-4, with unresolved D. Germline CDR1 is MNHEY and CDR2 is SVGAGI. V dropped 4 bases and J dropped 2 bases, with 5 bases sitting between them. The CDR3 length is 13 residues. The CDR3: CASSSHTNEKLFF. The CDR3 DNA follows: TGTGCCAGCAGTTCGCACACTAATGAAAAACTGTTTTTT.

This clonotype has at least ten counts. V and J are TRBV3-1 and TRBJ1-4, with D maybe TRBD1 (6 bases). Germline CDR1 is LGHDT and CDR2 is YNNKEL (reference sequence). The CDR3 extends over 16 amino acids. V was shortened by 0 bases and J by 5 bases, with 13 bases between the two germline ends. CDR3 DNA: TGTGCCAGCAGCCAAGAAACAGGGTCGGTCAATGAAAAACTGTTTTTT. Residues: CASSQETGSVNEKLFF.

This clonotype was found many times. The chain is built from TRBV5-6 and TRBJ1-2; 7 bases line up with TRBD1. The CDR3 loop spans 14 amino acids. V was pared by 0 bases and J by 4 bases, with 3 bases of the junction left unmatched. CDR1 SGHDT and CDR2 YYEEEE come from the germline V gene. The CDR3 DNA follows: TGTGCCAGCAGCTTGGATTCAGGGGGCTATGGCTACACCTTC. Translating it yields CASSLDSGGYGYTF.

The chain links TRBV6-5 to TRBJ1-6; D gene unclear. CDR3 length: 16 amino acids. Germline V lookup: CDR1 MNHEY, CDR2 SVGAGI. V lost 2 bases and J 5 bases, leaving 13 bases between the germline ends. CDR3 in amino acids: CASSYGIGYNNSPLHF. DNA of the CDR3: TGTGCCAGCAGTTACGGTATCGGGTACAATAATTCACCCCTCCACTTT.

As concerns this clonotype: A much larger clone is a single base away; this may be a read error. The chain recombines TRBV7-8 with TRBJ1-2, with a weak D call TRBD1 (6 bases). Germline lookup yields CDR1 SGHVS and CDR2 FQNEAQ. The CDR3 is 15 residues long. The DNA of the CDR3 is TGTGCCAGCAGGTCTCTCGTAGGGGGGAACTATGGCTACATCTTC. It is translated as CASRSLVGGNYGYIF.

This clonotype showed up just a few times. The V call is TRBV20-1, the J call TRBJ2-3, with 9 bases matching TRBD1. V gave up 3 bases and J gave up 2 bases; unmatched junction bases: 6. This CDR3 contains 15 residues. The germline CDR1 and CDR2 sequences are DFQATT and SNEGSKA (reference sequence). CDR3 amino acids: CSASRRDRDTDTQYF. The CDR3 nucleotides read TGCAGTGCTAGTCGGAGGGACAGGGACACAGATACGCAGTATTTT.

This clonotype has ten or more counts. V usage is TRBV28 and J usage is TRBJ1-2; D call uncertain. The CDR3 covers 14 residues. CDR1 and CDR2 from the germline V gene are MDHEN and SYDVKM. V shed 5 bases and J shed 4 bases, with 14 bases lying between them. CDR3 protein: CASSPLDGGYGYTF. CDR3 coding DNA: TGTGCCAGCAGTCCTCTGGACGGCGGCTATGGCTACACCTTC.

At least ten counts were recorded for this clonotype. The gene calls are TRBV6-1 and TRBJ2-1; 10 bases align to TRBD1. This CDR3 spans 15 amino acids. The germline gives CDR1 MNHNS, CDR2 SASEGT. With V trimmed by 6 bases and J by 5 bases, 7 bases remained unmatched. The CDR3 sequence: CASSPRDRGHNEQFF. The CDR3 region has the DNA TGTGCCAGCAGCCCCCGGGACAGGGGACACAATGAGCAGTTCTTC.

This clonotype appeared many times. V is TRBV28 and J is TRBJ2-3; possible D gene TRBD2, 5 bases. CDR3 length: 15 residues. V lost 2 bases and J lost 5, with 14 bases in between. The germline CDR1 and CDR2 sequences are MDHEN and SYDVKM. The CDR3, as DNA: TGTGCCAGCAGTTTACGGATCCCAGGAGGAGATACGCAGTATTTT. Amino acid sequence: CASSLRIPGGDTQYF.

Regarding this clonotype: A read error may be the cause here, since a much bigger clone is one base away. The chain combines TRBV28 with TRBJ2-4; perhaps D is TRBD1 or TRBD2 (7 bases each). This CDR3 comprises 15 residues. Per germline, CDR1 MDHEN and CDR2 SYDVKM. CDR3 protein: CAGSLIGGGGNIQYF. In DNA form, the CDR3 reads TGTGCCGGCAGTCTAATAGGGGGCGGGGGAAACATTCAGTACTTC.

CDR3 amino acids: CASSYAGGNQPQHF. CDR3 nucleotide sequence: TGTGCCAGCAGTTACGCAGGGGGCAATCAGCCCCAGCATTTT. The J gene is TRBJ1-5, the V gene TRBV6-2 or TRBV6-3; maybe TRBD1 (6 bases). Germline CDR1 is MNHEY and CDR2 is SVGEGT. The CDR3 length is 14 residues. With 2 bases removed from V and 2 bases from J, the gap between germline ends came to 7 bases.

The rearrangement links TRBV20-1 to TRBJ2-2; TRBD2 aligns across 11 bases. The CDR3 runs to 15 residues. V lost 6 bases, J lost 4 bases, and 7 bases stayed unmatched. The germline gives CDR1 DFQATT, CDR2 SNEGSKA (reference sequence). The CDR3 loop is CSAPGTSGGTGELFF. The CDR3 DNA sequence: TGCAGTGCCCCCGGGACTAGCGGCGGCACCGGGGAGCTGTTTTTT.

The rearrangement joins TRBV20-1 to TRBJ2-5, with 12 bases matching TRBD2. Germline values: CDR1 DFQATT, CDR2 SNEGSKA (reference sequence). V shed 0 bases and J 7 bases; nucleotides not matched to a gene: 12. The CDR3 extends over 17 amino acids. The DNA of the CDR3 is TGCAGTGCTAGAGATAGAAACCTGGGGACTAGCGGGTGGACCCAGTACTTC. Translated: CSARDRNLGTSGWTQYF.

There are many counts of this clonotype. This rearrangement joins TRBV7-9 to TRBJ2-5; unclear D gene. The CDR3 is 11 amino acids. Germline CDR1 and CDR2: SEHNR and FQNEAQ (reference sequence). V was clipped by 3 bases and J by 3 bases, with 2 bases between them. The CDR3 region has the DNA TGTGCCAGCAGCTTCAAAGAGACCCAGTACTTC. It yields the protein CASSFKETQYF.

This clonotype was picked up many times. The gene calls are TRBV20-1 and TRBJ1-1; 11 bases are a match to TRBD1. The ends lost 1 base at V and 10 bases at J; junction bases unmatched: 11. The CDR3 contains 15 residues. The germline CDR1 and CDR2 sequences are DFQATT and SNEGSKA (reference sequence). CDR3 DNA: TGCAGTGCTAGAGCTTACCAAGGACAGGGGGCTTCAGCTTTCTTT. It codes for CSARAYQGQGASAFF.

This clonotype was counted many times. The chain joins TRBV28 to TRBJ2-1, with D unresolved. The CDR3 covers 11 residues. CDR1 is MDHEN, CDR2 SYDVKM, per germline. With 10 bases removed from V and 8 bases from J, the gap between germline ends came to 12 bases. CDR3 DNA sequence: TGTGCCACCCGCGTACGGGATGAGCAGTTCTTC. It yields the protein CATRVRDEQFF.

The table lists this clonotype with many counts. V usage is TRBV20-1 and J usage is TRBJ2-1, with 13 bases matching TRBD2. V lost 6 bases to trimming and J lost 8 bases; unmatched junction nucleotides: 7. The CDR3 length is 14 residues. CDR1 DFQATT and CDR2 SNEGSKA come from the germline V gene (reference sequence). The CDR3 spells CSARLAGGPYEQFF. CDR3 nucleotides: TGCAGTGCAAGACTAGCGGGAGGTCCCTATGAGCAGTTCTTC.

This clonotype has ten or more counts. The V gene is TRBV6-2 or TRBV6-3, the J gene TRBJ2-3, with 7 nucleotides matching TRBD2. Trimming at V came to 5 bases and at J to 4 bases, leaving 15 bases not matched to a gene. The CDR3 sequence is 17 residues long. CDR1 and CDR2 from the germline V gene are MNHEY and SVGEGT. CDR3 coding DNA: TGTGCCAGCAGTCTCCCAGGACCAGCGGGGTCTCCAGATACGCAGTATTTT. It yields the protein CASSLPGPAGSPDTQYF.

The chain recombines TRBV7-9 with TRBJ2-1, with 12 bases lining up with TRBD2. The V segment lost 1 base and the J segment 8 bases; nucleotides outside the gene matches: 6. CDR1 is SEHNR, CDR2 FQNEAQ, per germline (reference sequence). The CDR3 extends over 16 amino acids. The CDR3: CASSLGLAGGIHEQFF. CDR3 DNA sequence: TGTGCCAGCAGCTTAGGTCTAGCGGGAGGGATCCATGAGCAGTTCTTC.

A remark on this clonotype: Mismatch with germline at one junction end may stem from a read error. The chain combines TRBV6-2 or TRBV6-3 with TRBJ2-1; 9 nucleotides agree with TRBD2. This CDR3 has 17 amino acids. Germline loops: CDR1 MNHEY, CDR2 SVGEGT. The CDR3 loop reads CASSYQRLAEGYNERFF. The CDR3 DNA follows: TGTGCCAGCAGTTACCAGAGACTAGCGGAGGGCTACAATGAGCGGTTCTTC.

This clonotype was seen at least ten times. This rearrangement joins TRBV28 to TRBJ2-1; D is unresolved. Per the germline V gene, CDR1 is MDHEN and CDR2 is SYDVKM. The CDR3 loop spans 12 amino acids. V lost 4 bases and J 9 bases, leaving 10 bases between the germline ends. The CDR3: CASSSPMGEQFF. The CDR3 coding sequence is TGTGCCAGCAGTTCACCCATGGGTGAGCAGTTCTTC.